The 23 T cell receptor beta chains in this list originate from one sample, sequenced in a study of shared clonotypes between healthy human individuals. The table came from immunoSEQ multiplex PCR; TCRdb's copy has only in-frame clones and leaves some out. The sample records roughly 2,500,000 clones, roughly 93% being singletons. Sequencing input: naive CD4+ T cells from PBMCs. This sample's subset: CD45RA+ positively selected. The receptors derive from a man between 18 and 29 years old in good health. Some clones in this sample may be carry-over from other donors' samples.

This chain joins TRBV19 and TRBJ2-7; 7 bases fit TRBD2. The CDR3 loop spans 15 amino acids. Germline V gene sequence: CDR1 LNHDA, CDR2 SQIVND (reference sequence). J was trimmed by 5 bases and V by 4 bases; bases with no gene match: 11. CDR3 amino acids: CASSNMAGVSNEQYF. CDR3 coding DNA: TGTGCCAGTAGTAACATGGCGGGAGTCTCTAACGAGCAGTACTTC.

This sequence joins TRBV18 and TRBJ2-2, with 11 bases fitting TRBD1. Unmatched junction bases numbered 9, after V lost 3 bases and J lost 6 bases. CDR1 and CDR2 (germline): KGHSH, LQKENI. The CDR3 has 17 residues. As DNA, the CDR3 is TGTGCCAGCTCACCGCCGGGACAGGGGGAATTGTCCGGGGAGCTGTTTTTT. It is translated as CASSPPGQGELSGELFF.

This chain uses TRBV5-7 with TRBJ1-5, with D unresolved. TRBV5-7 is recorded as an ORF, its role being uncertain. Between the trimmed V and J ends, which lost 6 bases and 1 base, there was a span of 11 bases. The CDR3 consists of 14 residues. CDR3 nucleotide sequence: TGTGCCAGCATCTACAGACTAAGCAATCAGCCCCAGCATTTT. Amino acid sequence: CASIYRLSNQPQHF.

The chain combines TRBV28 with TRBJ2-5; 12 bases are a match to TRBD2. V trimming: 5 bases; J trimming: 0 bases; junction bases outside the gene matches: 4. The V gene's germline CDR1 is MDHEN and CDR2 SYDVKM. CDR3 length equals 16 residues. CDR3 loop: CASSQGLAGYQETQYF. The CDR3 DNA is TGTGCCAGCAGTCAGGGACTAGCGGGCTACCAAGAGACCCAGTACTTC.

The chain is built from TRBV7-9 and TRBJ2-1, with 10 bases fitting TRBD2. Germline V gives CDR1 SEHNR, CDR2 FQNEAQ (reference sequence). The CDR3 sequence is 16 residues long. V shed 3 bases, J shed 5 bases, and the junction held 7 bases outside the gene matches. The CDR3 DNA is TGTGCCAGCAGCTTTTGGGTAGCGGGAGGCAACAATGAGCAGTTCTTC. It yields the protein CASSFWVAGGNNEQFF.

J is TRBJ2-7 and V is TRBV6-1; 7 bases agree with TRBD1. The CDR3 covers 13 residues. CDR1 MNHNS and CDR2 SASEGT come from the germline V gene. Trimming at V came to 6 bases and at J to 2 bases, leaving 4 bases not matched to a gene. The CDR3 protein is CASRMGQPYEQYF. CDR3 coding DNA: TGTGCCAGCAGGATGGGACAGCCCTACGAGCAGTACTTC.

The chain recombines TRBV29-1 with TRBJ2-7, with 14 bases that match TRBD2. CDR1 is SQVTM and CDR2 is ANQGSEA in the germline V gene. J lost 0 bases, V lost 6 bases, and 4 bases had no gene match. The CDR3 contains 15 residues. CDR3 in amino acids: CSVAGTSGSSYEQYF. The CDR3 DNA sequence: TGCAGCGTGGCCGGGACTAGCGGGAGCTCCTACGAGCAGTACTTC.

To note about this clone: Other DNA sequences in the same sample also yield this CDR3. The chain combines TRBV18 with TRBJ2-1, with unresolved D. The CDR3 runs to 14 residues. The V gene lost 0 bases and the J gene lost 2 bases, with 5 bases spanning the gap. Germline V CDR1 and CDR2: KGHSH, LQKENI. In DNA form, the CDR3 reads TGTGCCAGCTCACCACCGGCAGCCTACAATGAGCAGTTCTTC. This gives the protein CASSPPAAYNEQFF. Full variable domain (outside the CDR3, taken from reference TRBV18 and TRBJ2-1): NAGVMQNPRHLVRRRGQEARLRCSPMKGHSHVYWYRQLPEEGLKFMVYLQKENIIDESGMPKERFSAEFPKEGPSILRIQQVVRGDSAAYFCASSPPAAYNEQFFGPGTRLTVL.

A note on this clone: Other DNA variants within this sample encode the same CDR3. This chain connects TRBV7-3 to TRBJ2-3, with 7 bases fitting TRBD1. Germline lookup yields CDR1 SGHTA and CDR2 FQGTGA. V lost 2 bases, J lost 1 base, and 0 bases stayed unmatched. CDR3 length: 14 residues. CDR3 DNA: TGTGCCAGCAGCTTACAGGGGGGCACAGATACGCAGTATTTT. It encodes CASSLQGGTDTQYF. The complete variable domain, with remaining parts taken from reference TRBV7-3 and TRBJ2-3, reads GAGVSQTPSNKVTEKGKYVELRCDPISGHTALYWYRQSLGQGPEFLIYFQGTGAADDSGLPNDRFFAVRPEGSVSTLKIQRTERGDSAVYLCASSLQGGTDTQYFGPGTRLTVL.

CDR3 residues: CSVDFDSFQETQYF. The CDR3 DNA is TGCAGCGTTGATTTCGACAGCTTCCAAGAGACCCAGTACTTC. This chain uses TRBV29-1 with TRBJ2-5; a possible D gene is TRBD1 (5 bases). The V and J ends lost 3 bases and 1 base respectively, with 12 bases between them. The germline V gene encodes CDR1 SQVTM and CDR2 ANQGSEA. The CDR3 extends over 14 amino acids.

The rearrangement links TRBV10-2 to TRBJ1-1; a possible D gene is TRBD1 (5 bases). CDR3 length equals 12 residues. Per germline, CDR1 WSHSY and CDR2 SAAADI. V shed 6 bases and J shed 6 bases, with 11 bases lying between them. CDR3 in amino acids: CASRDRIAEAFF. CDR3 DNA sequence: TGCGCCAGCAGAGACAGAATAGCTGAAGCTTTCTTT.

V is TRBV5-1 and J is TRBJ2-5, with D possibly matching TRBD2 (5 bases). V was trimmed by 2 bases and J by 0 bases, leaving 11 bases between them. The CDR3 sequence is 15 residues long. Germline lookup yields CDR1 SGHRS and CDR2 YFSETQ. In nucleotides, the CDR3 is TGCGCCAGCAGCTTTAACCCGGGGTACCAAGAGACCCAGTACTTC. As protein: CASSFNPGYQETQYF.

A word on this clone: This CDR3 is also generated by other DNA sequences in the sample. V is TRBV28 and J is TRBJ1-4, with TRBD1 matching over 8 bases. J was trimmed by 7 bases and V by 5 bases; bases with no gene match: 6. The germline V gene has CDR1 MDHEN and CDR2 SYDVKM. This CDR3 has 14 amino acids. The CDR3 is CASSLQGAREKLFF. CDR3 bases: TGTGCCAGCAGTCTGCAGGGGGCGCGTGAAAAACTGTTTTTT.

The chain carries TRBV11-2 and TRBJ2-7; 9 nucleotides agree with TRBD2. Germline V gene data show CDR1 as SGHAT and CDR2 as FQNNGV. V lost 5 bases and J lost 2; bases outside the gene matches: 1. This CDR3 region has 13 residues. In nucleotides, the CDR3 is TGTGCCAGCAGCCGCGGGAGGGCCTACGAGCAGTACTTC. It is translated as CASSRGRAYEQYF.

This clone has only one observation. The CDR3, as DNA: TGTGCCAGCAGGGGGGACAGGGGAGTGGATACGCAGTATTTT. It is translated as CASRGDRGVDTQYF. The gene calls are TRBV2 and TRBJ2-3, with 10 bases matching TRBD1. Germline CDR1 is SNHLY and CDR2 is FYNNEI. This CDR3 has 14 residues. Trimming took 6 bases from V and 6 from J; bases not matched to a gene: 6.

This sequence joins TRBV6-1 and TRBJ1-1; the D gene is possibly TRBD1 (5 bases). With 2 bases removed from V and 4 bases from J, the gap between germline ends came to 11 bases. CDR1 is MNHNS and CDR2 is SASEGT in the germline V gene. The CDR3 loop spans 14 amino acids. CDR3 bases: TGTGCCAGCAGTGAATACTGGGGGGGCACTGAAGCTTTCTTT. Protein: CASSEYWGGTEAFF.

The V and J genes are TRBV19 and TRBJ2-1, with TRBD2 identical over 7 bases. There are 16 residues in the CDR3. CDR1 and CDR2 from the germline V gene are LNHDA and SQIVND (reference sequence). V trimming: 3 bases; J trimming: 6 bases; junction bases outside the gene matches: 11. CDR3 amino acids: CASSIPKRDYSNEQFF. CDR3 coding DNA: TGTGCCAGTAGTATTCCTAAACGGGACTACAGCAATGAGCAGTTCTTC.

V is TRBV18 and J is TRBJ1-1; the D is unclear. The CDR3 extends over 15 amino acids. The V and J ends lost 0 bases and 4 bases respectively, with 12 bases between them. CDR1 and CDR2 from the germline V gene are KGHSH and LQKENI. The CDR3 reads CASSPPGVAGTEAFF. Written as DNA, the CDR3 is TGTGCCAGCTCACCACCCGGGGTCGCGGGCACTGAAGCTTTCTTT.

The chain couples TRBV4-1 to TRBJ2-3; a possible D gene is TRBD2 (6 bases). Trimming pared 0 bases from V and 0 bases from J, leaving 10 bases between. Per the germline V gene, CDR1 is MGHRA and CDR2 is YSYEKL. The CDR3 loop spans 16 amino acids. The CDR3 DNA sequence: TGCGCCAGCAGCCAAGAGGCGGGATTGAGCACAGATACGCAGTATTTT. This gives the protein CASSQEAGLSTDTQYF.

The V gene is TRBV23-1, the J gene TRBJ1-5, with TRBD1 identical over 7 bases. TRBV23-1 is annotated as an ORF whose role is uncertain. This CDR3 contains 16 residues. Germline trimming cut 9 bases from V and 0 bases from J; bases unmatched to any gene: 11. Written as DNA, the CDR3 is TGCGCCAGTCCGGCGGACAGGACCTATAGCAATCAGCCCCAGCATTTT. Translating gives CASPADRTYSNQPQHF.

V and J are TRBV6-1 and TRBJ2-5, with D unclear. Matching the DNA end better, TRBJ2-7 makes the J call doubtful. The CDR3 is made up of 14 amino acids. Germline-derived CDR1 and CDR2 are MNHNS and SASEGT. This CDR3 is CASSDRVGLYEQYF. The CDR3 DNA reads TGTGCCAGCAGTGACCGGGTCGGGCTCTACGAGCAGTACTTC.

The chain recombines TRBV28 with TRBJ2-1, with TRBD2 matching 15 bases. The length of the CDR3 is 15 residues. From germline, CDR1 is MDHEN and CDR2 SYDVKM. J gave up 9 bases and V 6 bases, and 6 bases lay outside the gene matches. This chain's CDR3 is CASRRTSGRAFEQFF. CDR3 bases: TGTGCCAGCAGACGGACTAGCGGGAGGGCTTTTGAGCAGTTCTTC.

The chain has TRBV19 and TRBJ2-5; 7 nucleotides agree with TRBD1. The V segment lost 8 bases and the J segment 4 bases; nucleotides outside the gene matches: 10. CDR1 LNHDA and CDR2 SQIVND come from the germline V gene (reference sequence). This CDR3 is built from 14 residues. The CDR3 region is CASSNRGGAETQYF. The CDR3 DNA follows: TGTGCCAGTTCGAACAGGGGTGGGGCAGAGACCCAGTACTTC.